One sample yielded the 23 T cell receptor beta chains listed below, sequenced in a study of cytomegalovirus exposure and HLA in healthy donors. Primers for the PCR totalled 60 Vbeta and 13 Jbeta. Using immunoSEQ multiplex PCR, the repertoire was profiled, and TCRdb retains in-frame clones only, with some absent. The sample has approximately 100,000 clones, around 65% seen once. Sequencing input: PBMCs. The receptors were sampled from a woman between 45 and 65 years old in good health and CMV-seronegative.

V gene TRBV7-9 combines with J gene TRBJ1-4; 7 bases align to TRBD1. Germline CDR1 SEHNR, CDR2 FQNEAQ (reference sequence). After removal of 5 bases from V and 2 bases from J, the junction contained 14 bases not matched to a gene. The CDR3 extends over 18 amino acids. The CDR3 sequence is CASSTRPYGRGTNEKLFF. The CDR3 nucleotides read TGTGCCAGCAGCACCCGACCCTACGGCAGGGGGACTAATGAAAAACTGTTTTTT.

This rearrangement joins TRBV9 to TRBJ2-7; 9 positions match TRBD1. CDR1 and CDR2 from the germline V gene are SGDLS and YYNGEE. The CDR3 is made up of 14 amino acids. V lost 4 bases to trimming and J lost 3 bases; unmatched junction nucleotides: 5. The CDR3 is CASSNRDRDYEQYF. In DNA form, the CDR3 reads TGTGCCAGCAGCAACCGGGACAGGGACTACGAGCAGTACTTC.

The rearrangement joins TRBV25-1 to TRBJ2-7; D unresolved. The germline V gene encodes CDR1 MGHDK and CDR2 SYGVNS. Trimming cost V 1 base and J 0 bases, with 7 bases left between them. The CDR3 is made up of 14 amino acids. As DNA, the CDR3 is TGTGCCAGCAGTGAATTAATAGACTCCTACGAGCAGTACTTC. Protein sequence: CASSELIDSYEQYF.

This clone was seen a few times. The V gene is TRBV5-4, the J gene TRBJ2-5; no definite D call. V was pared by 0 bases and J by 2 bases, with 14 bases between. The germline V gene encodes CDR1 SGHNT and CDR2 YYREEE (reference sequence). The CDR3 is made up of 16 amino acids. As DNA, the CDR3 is TGTGCCAGCAGCTTGGTCGGTCGGCAGACACAAGAGACCCAGTACTTC. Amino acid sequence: CASSLVGRQTQETQYF.

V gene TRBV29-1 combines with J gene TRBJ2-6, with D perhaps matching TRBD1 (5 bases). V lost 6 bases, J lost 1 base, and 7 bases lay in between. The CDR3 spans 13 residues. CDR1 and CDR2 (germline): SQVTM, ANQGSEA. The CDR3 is CSVAGSGANVLTF. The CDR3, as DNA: TGCAGCGTGGCAGGGTCTGGGGCCAACGTCCTGACTTTC.

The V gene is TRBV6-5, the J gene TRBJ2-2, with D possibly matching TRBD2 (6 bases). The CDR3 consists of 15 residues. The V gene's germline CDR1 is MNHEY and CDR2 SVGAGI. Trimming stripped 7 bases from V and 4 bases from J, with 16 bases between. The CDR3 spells CASNRFAGLTGELFF. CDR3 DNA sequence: TGTGCCAGCAACCGTTTCGCGGGGCTCACCGGGGAGCTGTTTTTT.

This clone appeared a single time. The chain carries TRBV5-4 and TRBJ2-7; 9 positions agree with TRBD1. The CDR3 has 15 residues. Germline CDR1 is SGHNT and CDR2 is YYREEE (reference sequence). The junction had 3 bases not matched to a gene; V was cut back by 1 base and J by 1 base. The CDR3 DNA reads TGTGCCAGCAGCTTGACAGGGGGCGCGTCCTACGAGCAGTACTTC. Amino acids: CASSLTGGASYEQYF.

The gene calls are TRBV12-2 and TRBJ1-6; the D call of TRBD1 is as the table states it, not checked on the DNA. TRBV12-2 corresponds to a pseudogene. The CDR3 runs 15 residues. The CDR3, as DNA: TGTGCAAGTCGCCTCTCCGGGACATATGATTCACCCCTCCACTTT. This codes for CASRLSGTYDSPLHF.

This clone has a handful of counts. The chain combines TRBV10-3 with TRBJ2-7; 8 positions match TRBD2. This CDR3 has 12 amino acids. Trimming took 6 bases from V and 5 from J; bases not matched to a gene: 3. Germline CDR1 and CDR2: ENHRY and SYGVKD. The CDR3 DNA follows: TGTGCCATCAGACGGGGGGGGAACGAGCAGTACTTC. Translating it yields CAIRRGGNEQYF.

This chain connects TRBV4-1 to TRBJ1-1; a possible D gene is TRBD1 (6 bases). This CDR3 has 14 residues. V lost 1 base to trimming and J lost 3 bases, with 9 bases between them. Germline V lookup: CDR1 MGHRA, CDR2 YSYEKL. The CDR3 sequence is CASSQAGGYTEAFF. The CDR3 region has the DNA TGCGCCAGCAGCCAAGCGGGGGGCTACACTGAAGCTTTCTTT.

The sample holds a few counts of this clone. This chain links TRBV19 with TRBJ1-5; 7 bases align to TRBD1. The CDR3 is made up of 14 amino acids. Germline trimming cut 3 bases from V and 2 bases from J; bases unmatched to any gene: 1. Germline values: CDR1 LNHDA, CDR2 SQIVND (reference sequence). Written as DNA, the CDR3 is TGTGCCAGTAGTATGGGACAGCGCAATCAGCCCCAGCATTTT. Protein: CASSMGQRNQPQHF.

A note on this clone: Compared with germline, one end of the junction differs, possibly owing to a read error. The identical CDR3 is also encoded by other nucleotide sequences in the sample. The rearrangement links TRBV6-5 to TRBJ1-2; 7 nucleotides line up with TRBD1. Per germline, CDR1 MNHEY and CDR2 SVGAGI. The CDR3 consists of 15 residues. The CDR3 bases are TGTGCCAGCAGCTACTCGGGACAGAGATTCTATGGCTACACCTTC. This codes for CASSYSGQRFYGYTF.

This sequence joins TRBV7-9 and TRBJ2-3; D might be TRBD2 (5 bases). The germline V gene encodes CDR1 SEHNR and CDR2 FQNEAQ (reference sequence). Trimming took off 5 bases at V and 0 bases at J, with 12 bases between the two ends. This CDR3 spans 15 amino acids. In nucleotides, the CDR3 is TGTGCCAGCAGCCAAAGCGGAACTAGCACAGATACGCAGTATTTT. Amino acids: CASSQSGTSTDTQYF.

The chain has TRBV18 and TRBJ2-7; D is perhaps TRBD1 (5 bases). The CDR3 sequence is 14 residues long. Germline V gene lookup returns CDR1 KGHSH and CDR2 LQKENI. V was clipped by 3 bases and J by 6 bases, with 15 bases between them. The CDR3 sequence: CASSPDPVGVEQYF. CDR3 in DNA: TGTGCCAGCTCACCTGACCCGGTAGGGGTCGAGCAGTACTTC.

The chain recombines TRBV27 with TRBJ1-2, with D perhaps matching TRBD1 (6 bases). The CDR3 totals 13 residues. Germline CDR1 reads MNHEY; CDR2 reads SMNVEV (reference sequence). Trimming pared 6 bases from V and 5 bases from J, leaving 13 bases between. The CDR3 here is CASRSQGRYGYTF. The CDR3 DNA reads TGTGCCAGCAGGTCACAGGGAAGATATGGCTACACCTTC.

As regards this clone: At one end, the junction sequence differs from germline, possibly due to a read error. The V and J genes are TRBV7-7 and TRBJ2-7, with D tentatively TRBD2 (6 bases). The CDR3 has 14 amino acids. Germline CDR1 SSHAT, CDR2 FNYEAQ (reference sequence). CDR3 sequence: CASSLGPGTAEQYF. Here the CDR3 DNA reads TGTGCTAGCAGCTTAGGCCCTGGGACTGCGGAGCAGTACTTC.

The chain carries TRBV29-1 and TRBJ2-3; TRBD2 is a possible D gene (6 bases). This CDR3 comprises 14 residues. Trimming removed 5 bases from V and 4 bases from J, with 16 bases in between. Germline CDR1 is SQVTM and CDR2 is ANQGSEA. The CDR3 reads CSVLKDYPADTQYF. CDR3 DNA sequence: TGCAGCGTTCTAAAGGACTACCCCGCAGATACGCAGTATTTT.

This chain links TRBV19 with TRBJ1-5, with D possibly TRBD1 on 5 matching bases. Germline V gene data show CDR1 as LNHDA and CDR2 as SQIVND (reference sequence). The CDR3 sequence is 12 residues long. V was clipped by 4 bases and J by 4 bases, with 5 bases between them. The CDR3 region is CASSRQNQPQHF. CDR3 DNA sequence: TGTGCCAGTAGTAGACAGAATCAGCCCCAGCATTTT.

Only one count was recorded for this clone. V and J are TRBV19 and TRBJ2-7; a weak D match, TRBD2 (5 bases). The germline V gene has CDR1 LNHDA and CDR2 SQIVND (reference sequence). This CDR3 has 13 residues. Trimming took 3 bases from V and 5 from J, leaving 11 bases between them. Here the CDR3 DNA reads TGTGCCAGTAGTATTGGCGGGTGGGACGAGCAGTACTTC. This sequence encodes CASSIGGWDEQYF.

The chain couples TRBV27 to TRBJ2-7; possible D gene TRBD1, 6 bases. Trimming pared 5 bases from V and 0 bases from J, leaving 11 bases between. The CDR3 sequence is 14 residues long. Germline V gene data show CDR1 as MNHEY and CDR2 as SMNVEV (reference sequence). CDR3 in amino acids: CASSPRTVSYEQYF. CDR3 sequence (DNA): TGTGCCAGCAGTCCCCGGACAGTCTCCTACGAGCAGTACTTC.

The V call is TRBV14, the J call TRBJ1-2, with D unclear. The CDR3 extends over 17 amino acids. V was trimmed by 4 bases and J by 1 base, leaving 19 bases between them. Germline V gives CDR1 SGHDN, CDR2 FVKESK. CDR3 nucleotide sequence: TGTGCCAGCAGCCGAAAGGGTTTCGGGCGGGTTAACTATGGCTACACCTTC. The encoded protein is CASSRKGFGRVNYGYTF. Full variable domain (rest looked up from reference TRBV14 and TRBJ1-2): EAGVTQFPSHSVIEKGQTVTLRCDPISGHDNLYWYRRVMGKEIKFLLHFVKESKQDESGMPNNRFLAERTGGTYSTLKVQPAELEDSGVYFCASSRKGFGRVNYGYTFGSGTRLTVV.

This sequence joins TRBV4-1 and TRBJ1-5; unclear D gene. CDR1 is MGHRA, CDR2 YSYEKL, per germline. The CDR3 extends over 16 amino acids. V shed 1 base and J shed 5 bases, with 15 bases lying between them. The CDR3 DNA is TGCGCCAGCAGCCAAGTTGGCGGAGGTCCGTATCAGCCCCAGCATTTT. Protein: CASSQVGGGPYQPQHF.

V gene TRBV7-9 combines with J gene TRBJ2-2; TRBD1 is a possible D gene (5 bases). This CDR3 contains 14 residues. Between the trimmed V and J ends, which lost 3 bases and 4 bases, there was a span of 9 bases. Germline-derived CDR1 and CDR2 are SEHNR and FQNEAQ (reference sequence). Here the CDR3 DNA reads TGTGCCAGCAGCTTTTTTAGGGGCACCGGGGAGCTGTTTTTT. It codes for CASSFFRGTGELFF.